This T cell receptor beta chain was observed in a study of T cells in Graves' hyperthyroidism and ophthalmopathy. The germline V gene has CDR1 LNHDA and CDR2 SQIVND (reference sequence). The trim removed 6 bases at V and 8 bases at J, leaving 16 bases unmatched. This CDR3 contains 15 residues. This clonotype came up many times. Amplification of TCR beta CDR3 regions used RNA as the template. Researchers ran a first-round RT-PCR on the TCR CDR3 using the HTBI primer set. MiXCR, run by TCRdb on the multiplex PCR reads, gives a single entry per CDR3 protein. Found here are hundreds of thousands of distinct CDR3 sequences, 14% of them singletons; the top ten hold roughly 6.2%.

The chain joins TRBV19 to TRBJ2-7; TRBD1 aligns across 7 bases. The sequence derives from a woman in her thirties with Graves' hyperthyroidism that later progressed to Graves' ophthalmopathy. Material: blood. The CDR3 region is CASSNRRDSPTQQYF. The CDR3, as DNA: TGTGCCAGTAGCAATCGCCGGGACAGCCCAACACAGCAGTACTTC.